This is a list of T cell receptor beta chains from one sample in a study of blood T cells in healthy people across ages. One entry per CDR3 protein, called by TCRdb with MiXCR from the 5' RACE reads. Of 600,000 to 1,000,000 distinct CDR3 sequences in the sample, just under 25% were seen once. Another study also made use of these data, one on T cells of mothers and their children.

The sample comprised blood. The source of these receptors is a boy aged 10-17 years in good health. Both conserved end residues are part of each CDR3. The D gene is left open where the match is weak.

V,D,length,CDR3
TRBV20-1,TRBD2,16,CSARRDSGGVRNEQFF
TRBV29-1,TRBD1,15,CSADTGTVLINEQFF
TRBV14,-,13,CASSQVGGNGYTF
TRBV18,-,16,CASSPTVAGETYEQYF
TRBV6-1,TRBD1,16,CASSPRPGGPPETQYF
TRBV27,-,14,CASTRSQVGTEAFF
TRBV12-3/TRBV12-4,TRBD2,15,CASSHSGGRSETQYF
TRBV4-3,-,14,CASRKGPGTGELFF
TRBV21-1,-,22,CASSIPLQPGTSGYTSTDTQYF
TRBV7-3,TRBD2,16,CASSPGGGSSYNEQFF
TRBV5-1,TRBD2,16,CASSTLAGVSQETQYF
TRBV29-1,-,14,CSVGRGSARNEQFF
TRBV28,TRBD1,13,CASSSGTGNRGYF
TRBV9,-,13,CASSALGGTEAFF
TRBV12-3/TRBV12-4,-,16,CASSTIDRWGLDEQFF
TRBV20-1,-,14,CSARDLGTAYEQYF
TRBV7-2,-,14,CASSLEPGADTQYF
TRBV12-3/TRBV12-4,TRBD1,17,CASRKTGTYFSGNTIYF
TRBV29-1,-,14,CSAAGGISTDTQYF
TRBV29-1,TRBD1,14,CSVWDRGLAGELFF
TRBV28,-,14,CAANDGRATDTQYF
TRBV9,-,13,CASSDLTNTEAFF
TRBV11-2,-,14,CASSTGMGTDTQYF
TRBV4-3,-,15,CASSQGSASPGGYTF
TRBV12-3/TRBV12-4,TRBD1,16,CASSTGDRGRSQAQYF
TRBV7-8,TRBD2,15,CASRLAGIHQGEQFF
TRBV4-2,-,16,CASSDTWGTNTGELFF
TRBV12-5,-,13,CASAFLGIGEQFF
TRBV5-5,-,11,CASSLRQGLHF
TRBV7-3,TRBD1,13,CASSQTGPTEAFF
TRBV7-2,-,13,CASRATGYNEQFF
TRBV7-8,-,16,CASSLVGVGGQETQYF
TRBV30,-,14,CAWSQGGVNSPLHF
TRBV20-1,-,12,CSARREDEPQHF
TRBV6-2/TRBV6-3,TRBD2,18,CASSYSISVSLAGNEQFF
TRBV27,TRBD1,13,CASSLGDSREQYF
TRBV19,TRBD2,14,CASSIGTSWNEQFF
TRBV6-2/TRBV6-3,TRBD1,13,CASSRTGGEEQYF
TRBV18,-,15,CASSPGTGGKSPLHF
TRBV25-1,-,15,CASSPGALGDHEQYF
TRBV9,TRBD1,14,CASSVGDRSYEQYF
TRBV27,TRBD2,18,CASSLNLAGGFGANVLTF
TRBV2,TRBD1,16,CASSGLMTGGNEKLFF
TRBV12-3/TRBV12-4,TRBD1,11,CASRSDRAAFF
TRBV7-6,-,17,CASSLARARGSGNTIYF
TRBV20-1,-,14,CSAGAGAGNQPQHF
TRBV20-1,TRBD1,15,CSARELRQGSYEQYF
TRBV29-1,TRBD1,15,CSVEARTGETYEQYF
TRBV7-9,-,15,CASSPEGGTSYEQYF
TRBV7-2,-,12,CASRGGQETQYF
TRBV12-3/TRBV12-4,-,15,CASSQGRAGRETQYF